Described below is a single T cell receptor (beta chain) sequence and its context. The target antigen is unknown. These data are taken from a study of T cell responses to AZD1222 COVID-19 vaccine. TCRdb's table, derived via immunoSEQ multiplex PCR, lists solely in-frame clones and lacks some. This sample has 85,000 to 120,000 clones, with less than 95% found just once. CDR3 length: 13 amino acids. The V end was cut by 3 bases, the J end by 4 bases, with 9 bases between. The germline V gene encodes CDR1 KGHSH and CDR2 LQKENI. Overall study results and limits: Across the whole spike, CD4 TCRs peaked at regions 160-218 and 743-854. The peak T cell response came first, and repertoires were sampled only after it. Mostly white British, mostly female donors; authors suggested clonal diversity may be underestimated.

The sequence was collected from an adult who received the AZD1222 COVID-19 vaccine. The sample in question was peripheral blood, obtained 28 days after the second AZD1222 dose. This chain joins TRBV18 and TRBJ1-1; D may be TRBD1 (5 bases). The CDR3 region has the DNA TGTGCCAGCTCACCGGCAGGGAGCACTGAAGCTTTCTTT. Residues: CASSPAGSTEAFF.